The rows below give T cell receptor beta chains drawn from one sample of a study of T cells in Graves' hyperthyroidism and ophthalmopathy. One entry per CDR3 protein results from TCRdb running MiXCR on the multiplex PCR reads. Altogether hundreds of thousands of distinct CDR3 sequences are present, around 15% being singletons, with the ten largest covering about 4%. The sample was blood. Receptors were obtained from a woman in her 40s with Graves' ophthalmopathy. Each CDR3 is given with its conserved first and last residue. D genes are given only for firm matches. Size is stated for part of the rows, as once, few or many counts, or as a class when the clone is expanded.

abundance,v_gene,j_gene,d_gene,CDR3aa
many,TRBV7-9,TRBJ1-2,TRBD1,CASSPGTVVPFGYTF
few,TRBV6-2/TRBV6-3,TRBJ1-1,.,CASSYPGHKNTEAFF
many,TRBV5-1,TRBJ2-2,.,CASSSRHDANTGELFF
many,TRBV10-3,TRBJ2-7,TRBD1,CAISESTGPEQYF
.,TRBV6-2/TRBV6-3,TRBJ2-6,TRBD1,CASGKTGAGGANVLTF
many,TRBV27,TRBJ1-3,.,CASRLTAGNTIYF
many,TRBV7-3,TRBJ2-5,.,CASSFGTPETQYF
.,TRBV6-1,TRBJ1-1,TRBD1,CASSQNAGQGNTEAFF
many,TRBV6-1,TRBJ2-7,TRBD1,CASSPNRDSPYEQYF
many,TRBV4-3,TRBJ2-7,.,CASSQSPGSYEQYF
many,TRBV9,TRBJ1-1,.,CASSVAAANTEAFF
many,TRBV19,TRBJ1-3,.,CASSPRQAPGNTIYF
few,TRBV27,TRBJ2-7,TRBD1,CASSISGTGASYEQYF
many,TRBV6-5,TRBJ2-7,.,CASSYARAGYEQYF
.,TRBV6-2/TRBV6-3,TRBJ2-6,TRBD1,CASSYYYSGTGISGANVLTF
few,TRBV27,TRBJ1-2,.,CASSLSVPGVYGYTF
few,TRBV7-8,TRBJ2-7,.,CASSLGQTPRNEQYF
many,TRBV19,TRBJ2-7,TRBD2,CASSPGLATTYEQYF
.,TRBV20-1,TRBJ1-1,.,CSARDLSRGPNTEAFF
many,TRBV20-1,TRBJ1-1,.,CSARVTGMNTEAFF
many,TRBV7-3,TRBJ2-7,.,CASSLQPSSEQYF
many,TRBV20-1,TRBJ2-7,TRBD1,CSACRDSSYEQYF
many,TRBV19,TRBJ1-1,.,CASSFGLLNTEAFF
.,TRBV4-1,TRBJ2-7,.,CASSQGAQGGSYEQYF